This entry describes one TCR beta chain. Its antigen specificity is not known. Per-nucleotide qualities are absent, and no much larger clonotype sits a single base away. Participants in the prospective study were aged roughly 18 to 100 years, lived in about two dozen United States geographic areas, and enrolled through a virtual design. Cohort assignment in the prospective study relied on participant-reported clinical history from a screening survey and a study questionnaire. Exposed participants had been in contact with someone with a PCR-confirmed or clinician-diagnosed COVID-19 case within 2 weeks of study entry. Mobile phlebotomists in the prospective study collected whole blood, serum and a nasopharyngeal or oropharyngeal swab from every participant. Prospective study participants could optionally give additional blood draws and questionnaires over an approximately 2-month period. Before DNA extraction, blood samples from the prospective study were shipped at room temperature or frozen.

Deletion took 2 bases off V and 0 bases off J, with a span of 6 bases between the germline ends. The CDR3 goes from the cysteine to the phenylalanine over 14 residues. Only the CDR3 region is kept as DNA, spanning 42 bases read in frame from base 1. The germline V gene gives CDR1 as SGHDT and CDR2 as YYEEEE. These data are taken from a study of blood T cell repertoires in COVID-19 (TCRdb year 2020). About the investigation overall: The collaborator samples originated in the United States, Italy and Spain and spanned the acute and convalescent phases of COVID-19. The material from the prospective study consisted of cDNA or gDNA derived from T cells, B-cell-depleted T cells, or PBMCs. Deeply sampled blood TCRbeta repertoires from subjects exposed to, actively infected with, or recovered from COVID-19 were included in the dataset. The repertoires were released in a freely available public database intended as a resource for research on the immune response to SARS-CoV-2. Samples came from the ongoing ImmuneRACE study (first 160 participants) plus 1,254 subjects from 6 global collaborators. Nearly every sample came with metadata listing a de-identified subject ID, COVID-19 status, age in years and sex. Where available, HLA class I and class II types were taken from metadata supplied by the sample provider and were not determined by assay-based typing.

Results the study describes overall, beyond this receptor: How much clinical and demographic metadata was included differed by source and by participant, and the metadata was provided uncurated.

TCRbeta CDR3 regions were amplified from genomic DNA by means of the immunoSEQ Assay, a bias-controlled multiplex PCR. In the source study's methods: Within the assay, amplification of reference gene primers was used to estimate how many nucleated cells each sample contained. Sequence reads were collapsed and filtered to measure the absolute abundance of every unique TCRbeta CDR3 rearrangement. Productive Simpson clonality was computed per sample as the square root of Simpson's diversity index over productive rearrangements. The immuneACCESS repertoire file appears here via TCRdb, limited to in-frame rearrangements. These files lack a portion of the clones; in checked studies, under half of the deficit traces to unresolved V genes, and the cause of the others is not known. Clone size and V and J calls were adopted from that table, with D and trimming inferred from the DNA. The sample table contains 290,000 or so clones; only one count was recorded for roughly 80% of them. 5% of the sample rests with the top ten.

This clonotype was sampled from a man between 40 and 49 years old who had been exposed to COVID-19. Recombination connected TRBV5-6 to TRBJ2-1, with the D gene call left open. The sequenced material came from PBMCs or T cells enriched from blood (not recorded which). The CDR3 region has the sequence CASSFMSSYNEQFF. The nucleotide sequence reads TGTGCCAGCAGCTTCATGAGCTCCTACAATGAGCAGTTCTTC.